These T cell receptor beta chains were read from a single sample in a study of blood T cell repertoires in COVID-19. Profiling relied on immunoSEQ multiplex PCR, and the TCRdb table lists in-frame clones only, not all of them. The table shows 150,000 or so clones, with more than 85% occurring only once. Sequencing was done on a sample of peripheral blood. The receptors originated from a man between 60 and 75 years old with COVID-19, enrolled during active disease. Each CDR3 is given with its conserved first and last residue. The order of the fields is clone size, D gene, J gene, V gene, CDR3 protein, CDR3 DNA. A D gene is named only where the DNA matches it firmly. Clone size is given for some rows only: seen once, a few or many times, or a class if the clone is expanded.

size: .; D: .; J: TRBJ1-1; V: TRBV2; CDR3: CASSGTTGNTEAFF; DNA: TGTGCCAGCAGTGGAACAACAGGGAACACTGAAGCTTTCTTT
size: .; D: .; J: TRBJ2-5; V: TRBV21-1; CDR3: CASSKVHYRETQYF; DNA: TGTGCCAGCAGCAAAGTTCACTATCGGGAGACCCAGTACTTC
size: .; D: TRBD1; J: TRBJ1-6; V: TRBV4-3; CDR3: CASSQGTGLNSPLHF; DNA: TGCGCCAGCAGCCAAGGGACAGGGCTTAATTCACCCCTCCACTTT
size: .; D: .; J: TRBJ1-4; V: TRBV6-6; CDR3: CASSFDRTLNEKLFF; DNA: TGTGCCAGCAGCTTCGACAGGACACTTAATGAAAAACTGTTTTTT
size: .; D: .; J: TRBJ1-1; V: TRBV19; CDR3: CASTNFLGANTEAFF; DNA: TGTGCCAGCACAAACTTCTTGGGAGCGAACACTGAAGCTTTCTTT
size: .; D: TRBD1; J: TRBJ2-1; V: TRBV5-6; CDR3: CASQSGTGTYNEQFF; DNA: TGTGCCAGCCAGTCGGGGACAGGGACCTACAATGAGCAGTTCTTC
size: .; D: TRBD1; J: TRBJ1-1; V: TRBV5-1; CDR3: CASSPRTGGMNTEAFF; DNA: TGCGCCAGCAGCCCCCGGACAGGGGGAATGAACACTGAAGCTTTCTTT
size: .; D: .; J: TRBJ2-2; V: TRBV6-5; CDR3: CASSYGGRVNGELFF; DNA: TGTGCCAGCAGTTACGGGGGCAGGGTGAACGGGGAGCTGTTTTTT
size: .; D: .; J: TRBJ1-1; V: TRBV6-6; CDR3: CASSGDKNTEAFF; DNA: TGTGCCAGTTCAGGGGACAAGAACACTGAAGCTTTCTTT
size: .; D: TRBD1; J: TRBJ2-7; V: TRBV7-6; CDR3: CASSKRTGASYEQYF; DNA: TGTGCCAGCAGCAAGCGGACAGGGGCCTCCTACGAGCAGTACTTC
size: .; D: TRBD1; J: TRBJ1-1; V: TRBV18; CDR3: CASSRDRNTEAFF; DNA: TGTGCCAGCTCACGGGACAGGAACACTGAAGCTTTCTTT
size: once; D: .; J: TRBJ1-2; V: TRBV6-6; CDR3: CASTTGYGYTF; DNA: TGTGCCAGCACCACCGGGTATGGCTACACCTTC
size: .; D: TRBD1; J: TRBJ2-5; V: TRBV10-3; CDR3: CAISEMQGAETQYF; DNA: TGTGCCATCAGCGAAATGCAGGGGGCGGAGACCCAGTACTTC
size: .; D: TRBD2; J: TRBJ2-1; V: TRBV7-7; CDR3: CASSALTSGRANEQFF; DNA: TGTGCTAGCAGCGCCCTGACTAGCGGGAGGGCCAATGAGCAGTTCTTC
size: .; D: .; J: TRBJ2-6; V: TRBV5-1; CDR3: CASSETVSGANVLTF; DNA: TGCGCCAGCAGCGAGACAGTGTCTGGGGCCAACGTCCTGACTTTC
size: .; D: .; J: TRBJ2-2; V: TRBV2; CDR3: CASSVQNTGELFF; DNA: TGTGCCAGCAGTGTACAGAACACCGGGGAGCTGTTTTTT
size: once; D: TRBD1; J: TRBJ1-2; V: TRBV29-1; CDR3: CSGPTRTGNYGYTF; DNA: TGCAGCGGGCCGACGAGGACAGGTAACTATGGCTACACCTTC
size: .; D: .; J: TRBJ2-7; V: TRBV7-2; CDR3: CASSLSAVYEQYF; DNA: TGTGCCAGCAGCTTATCGGCGGTCTACGAGCAGTACTTC
size: .; D: TRBD1; J: TRBJ1-5; V: TRBV7-2; CDR3: CASSKGGRLNQPQHF; DNA: TGTGCCAGCAGCAAAGGGGGCAGACTAAATCAGCCCCAGCATTTT
size: .; D: .; J: TRBJ1-2; V: TRBV12-3/TRBV12-4; CDR3: CASSLDTYGYTF; DNA: TGTGCCAGCAGTTTAGACACCTATGGCTACACCTTC
size: .; D: .; J: TRBJ1-4; V: TRBV7-9; CDR3: CASSLDSWYPEKLFF; DNA: TGTGCCAGCAGCTTGGACTCCTGGTACCCGGAAAAACTGTTTTTT
size: .; D: .; J: TRBJ1-3; V: TRBV10-3; CDR3: CAISEGHASGNTIYF; DNA: TGTGCCATCAGTGAGGGACATGCCTCTGGAAACACCATATATTTT
size: .; D: TRBD1; J: TRBJ1-5; V: TRBV30; CDR3: CAWSVDRDGSSNQPQHF; DNA: TGTGCCTGGAGTGTAGACAGGGACGGTAGCAGCAATCAGCCCCAGCATTTT
size: .; D: TRBD1; J: TRBJ2-3; V: TRBV20-1; CDR3: CSASNADRARVTQYF; DNA: TGCAGTGCTAGTAATGCCGACAGGGCAAGGGTTACGCAGTATTTT
size: .; D: .; J: TRBJ1-2; V: TRBV28; CDR3: CASRIHRGYTF; DNA: TGTGCCAGCAGGATTCATCGGGGCTACACCTTC
size: once; D: TRBD2; J: TRBJ2-7; V: TRBV15; CDR3: CATSRDRTSGRNEQYF; DNA: TGTGCCACCAGCAGAGATAGGACTAGCGGGAGAAACGAGCAGTACTTC
size: .; D: .; J: TRBJ1-1; V: TRBV7-2; CDR3: CASSKEGGSTEAFF; DNA: TGTGCCAGCAGTAAGGAAGGGGGAAGCACTGAAGCTTTCTTT
size: .; D: TRBD1; J: TRBJ2-7; V: TRBV7-6; CDR3: CASSAFGTGGEQYF; DNA: TGTGCCAGCAGCGCGTTCGGGACAGGGGGCGAGCAGTACTTC
size: .; D: TRBD1; J: TRBJ2-5; V: TRBV19; CDR3: CASSPTGQETQYF; DNA: TGTGCCAGTAGCCCGACAGGGCAAGAGACCCAGTACTTC
size: .; D: .; J: TRBJ1-1; V: TRBV6-6; CDR3: CASRTRQENTEAFF; DNA: TGTGCCAGCAGGACGAGACAGGAAAACACTGAAGCTTTCTTT
size: .; D: .; J: TRBJ2-7; V: TRBV6-1; CDR3: CASSEQGREQYF; DNA: TGTGCCAGCAGTGAACAGGGCCGCGAGCAGTACTTC
size: few; D: .; J: TRBJ1-1; V: TRBV6-6; CDR3: CASSYRGQGGTEAFF; DNA: TGTGCCAGCAGTTACAGGGGCCAGGGTGGCACTGAAGCTTTCTTT
size: once; D: TRBD2; J: TRBJ2-7; V: TRBV4-2; CDR3: CASSQGTRTYEQYF; DNA: TGTGCCAGCAGCCAGGGGACTAGGACCTACGAGCAGTACTTC
size: .; D: .; J: TRBJ1-2; V: TRBV19; CDR3: CASSKRQDNYGYTF; DNA: TGTGCCAGTAGTAAACGACAGGATAACTATGGCTACACCTTC
size: .; D: TRBD1; J: TRBJ2-7; V: TRBV7-2; CDR3: CASSLAGTGGIREQYF; DNA: TGTGCCAGCAGCTTAGCCGGGACAGGGGGCATTCGGGAGCAGTACTTC
size: .; D: .; J: TRBJ2-7; V: TRBV15; CDR3: CATSRERGNYEQYF; DNA: TGTGCCACCAGCAGAGAACGAGGTAACTACGAGCAGTACTTC
size: .; D: TRBD1; J: TRBJ2-3; V: TRBV28; CDR3: CASKRDRSTDTQYF; DNA: TGTGCCAGCAAACGGGACAGAAGCACAGATACGCAGTATTTT
size: .; D: .; J: TRBJ2-2; V: TRBV4-1; CDR3: CASSQEGQNTGELFF; DNA: TGCGCCAGCAGCCAAGAGGGACAGAACACCGGGGAGCTGTTTTTT
size: .; D: .; J: TRBJ1-4; V: TRBV6-5; CDR3: CASRPRQKINEKLFF; DNA: TGTGCCAGCAGACCTCGACAGAAGATCAATGAAAAACTGTTTTTT
size: .; D: .; J: TRBJ2-7; V: TRBV11-1; CDR3: CASSFLTSYEQYF; DNA: TGTGCCAGCAGCTTCCTAACTTCCTACGAGCAGTACTTC
size: .; D: .; J: TRBJ2-7; V: TRBV6-2/TRBV6-3; CDR3: CASSYSRRGPYEQYF; DNA: TGTGCCAGCAGTTACTCAAGGCGGGGCCCCTACGAGCAGTACTTC
size: .; D: TRBD1; J: TRBJ1-4; V: TRBV28; CDR3: CASMTQGAGEKLFF; DNA: TGTGCCAGCATGACACAGGGGGCGGGTGAAAAACTGTTTTTT
size: .; D: .; J: TRBJ1-1; V: TRBV11-3; CDR3: CASRSSAEAFF; DNA: TGTGCCAGCAGGAGTAGCGCTGAAGCTTTCTTT
size: .; D: TRBD1; J: TRBJ2-3; V: TRBV11-2; CDR3: CASSSPGQGRRTSTDTQYF; DNA: TGTGCCAGCAGCTCCCCGGGACAGGGGCGAAGAACTAGCACAGATACGCAGTATTTT
size: .; D: .; J: TRBJ1-1; V: TRBV3-1/TRBV3-2; CDR3: CASSPYISRVTEAFF; DNA: TGTGCCAGCAGCCCTTACATCTCCAGGGTGACTGAAGCTTTCTTT
size: .; D: TRBD1; J: TRBJ2-7; V: TRBV19; CDR3: CASSIRDRVNEQYF; DNA: TGTGCCAGTAGTATACGGGACAGGGTTAACGAGCAGTACTTC
size: .; D: TRBD1; J: TRBJ2-7; V: TRBV27; CDR3: CASSLAGTGAPYEQYF; DNA: TGTGCCAGCAGTTTAGCCGGGACAGGGGCTCCTTACGAGCAGTACTTC
size: .; D: .; J: TRBJ2-1; V: TRBV27; CDR3: CASSLPGGGGKGQFF; DNA: TGTGCCAGCAGTCTACCAGGGGGTGGGGGGAAAGGGCAGTTCTTC
size: once; D: TRBD1; J: TRBJ2-1; V: TRBV4-1; CDR3: CASSPPRDRGQRNEQFF; DNA: TGCGCCAGCAGCCCACCCCGGGACAGGGGGCAGAGGAATGAGCAGTTCTTC
size: .; D: TRBD1; J: TRBJ1-1; V: TRBV19; CDR3: CASSITGVNTEAFF; DNA: TGTGCCAGTAGTATCACAGGGGTGAACACTGAAGCTTTCTTT
size: .; D: TRBD2; J: TRBJ2-7; V: TRBV18; CDR3: CASSPYSGGTYEQYF; DNA: TGTGCCAGCTCACCTTATAGCGGGGGGACCTACGAGCAGTACTTC
size: once; D: TRBD1; J: TRBJ2-7; V: TRBV7-2; CDR3: CASSPWTGEYEQYF; DNA: TGTGCCAGCAGCCCCTGGACAGGGGAGTACGAGCAGTACTTC
size: .; D: .; J: TRBJ1-5; V: TRBV9; CDR3: CASSVAIGSAQHF; DNA: TGTGCCAGCAGCGTAGCTATCGGGTCCGCCCAGCATTTT
size: .; D: TRBD2; J: TRBJ2-7; V: TRBV30; CDR3: CAWSVSRTSVTYEQYF; DNA: TGTGCCTGGAGTGTCTCTCGGACTAGCGTTACCTACGAGCAGTACTTC
size: once; D: .; J: TRBJ1-2; V: TRBV7-9; CDR3: CASSLGENRATTYGYTF; DNA: TGTGCCAGCAGCTTAGGGGAGAACAGGGCGACTACCTATGGCTACACCTTC
size: .; D: TRBD2; J: TRBJ2-7; V: TRBV9; CDR3: CASSVAAGPSYEQYF; DNA: TGTGCCAGCAGCGTAGCAGCGGGGCCCTCCTACGAGCAGTACTTC
size: once; D: .; J: TRBJ1-2; V: TRBV7-9; CDR3: CASSLSGGAGYGYTF; DNA: TGTGCCAGCAGCTTATCGGGGGGCGCCGGGTATGGCTACACCTTC
size: .; D: .; J: TRBJ1-2; V: TRBV15; CDR3: CATSRASRLYGYTF; DNA: TGTGCCACCAGCCGTGCGTCCCGCCTCTATGGCTACACCTTC
size: .; D: .; J: TRBJ1-4; V: TRBV27; CDR3: CASSRFSPSTEKLFF; DNA: TGTGCCAGCAGCCGATTTAGCCCTTCAACTGAAAAACTGTTTTTT
size: once; D: .; J: TRBJ2-5; V: TRBV18; CDR3: CASSLEGGETQYF; DNA: TGTGCCAGCTCACTGGAAGGGGGAGAGACCCAGTACTTC